One TCR beta chain is described in this entry. These data come from a study of blood T cell repertoires in COVID-19. Study context: The United States, Italy and Spain supplied acute and convalescent COVID-19 samples. PBMCs, B-cell-depleted T cells, or T cells were the source of the cDNA or gDNA that made up the material.

The V gene's germline CDR1 is MDHEN and CDR2 SYDVKM. The CDR3 runs to 15 residues. V lost 5 bases and J lost 8; bases outside the gene matches: 10. Participant reports of clinical history set cohort assignment. In the original processing: Reference gene primer amplification yielded estimated nucleated cell counts. Sequencing was performed with immunoSEQ multiplex PCR; in TCRdb, only in-frame clones are kept and a portion is missing. V, J and clone size are those of that table, while D and trimming were read from the DNA. The table shows about 250,000 clones, with 80% to 90% occurring only once. Specimen: PBMCs or T cells enriched from blood (not recorded which). The TCR was taken from a woman under 30 who had recovered from COVID-19. This sequence joins TRBV28 and TRBJ2-1; 9 nucleotides match TRBD2. In DNA form, the CDR3 reads TGTGCCAGCAGTAAGGGACTAGCTTTACCCTATGAGCAGTTCTTC. Amino acids: CASSKGLALPYEQFF.